This T cell receptor (beta chain) originates from a study of human thymus T cells. Generated by immunoSEQ multiplex PCR, the TCRdb table keeps only in-frame clones and is missing some. The sample consists of 57,000 or so clones, nearly 95% of them appearing once. This CDR3 is 13 amino acids long. V lost 4 bases, J lost 0 bases, and 7 bases lay in between. Germline V lookup: CDR1 SNHLY, CDR2 FYNNEI. Only four of the eight donors provided a 0.5-1 mL blood sample. Blood DNA came from all available leukocytes, not a fixed cell number. This chain connects TRBV2 to TRBJ2-7; TRBD1 might be the D (5 bases). The specimen was blood. This clonotype originated in a boy under three years old with a congenital heart defect but otherwise immunologically healthy. Written as DNA, the CDR3 is TGTGCCAGCAGTGCAGGGTTCTCCTACGAGCAGTACTTC. Protein: CASSAGFSYEQYF. Complete variable domain (other parts from reference TRBV2 and TRBJ2-7): EPEVTQTPSHQVTQMGQEVILRCVPISNHLYFYWYRQILGQKVEFLVSFYNNEISEKSEIFDDQFSVERPDGSNFTLKIRSTKLEDSAMYFCASSAGFSYEQYFGPGTRLTVT.